One sample yielded the 6 T cell receptor beta chains listed below, sequenced in a study of human T cells and chemical hapten exposure. Each CDR3 protein gets one entry after TCRdb re-called the RACE reads with MiXCR. The repertoire has more than 70,000 distinct CDR3 sequences, under 13% of them found once; the top ten carry about 1%. Regarding time point: patch test 3, about 24 weeks after DPC sensitization. Treatment: therapeutic diphenylcyclopropenone sensitization with weekly scalp DPC. Source: whole blood, taken in connection with sensitization to the hapten diphenylcyclopropenone (DPC). The origin of the receptors is a woman in her twenties or thirties with alopecia areata. Some clones in this sample may be carry-over from other donors' samples.

This clonotype was recorded at least ten times. This sequence joins TRBV11-2 and TRBJ2-7; D unclear. The CDR3 covers 11 residues. Looked up from germline, CDR1 is SGHAT and CDR2 is FQNNGV. The V gene lost 2 bases and the J gene lost 4 bases, with 3 bases spanning the gap. The CDR3 DNA follows: TGTGCCAGCAGCTTATATTACGAGCAGTACGTC. It encodes CASSLYYEQYV.

Many counts were recorded for this clonotype. The chain combines TRBV28 with TRBJ1-5; TRBD1 matches at 7 bases. The germline V gene encodes CDR1 MDHEN and CDR2 SYDVKM. The CDR3 length is 15 residues. After removal of 5 bases from V and 6 bases from J, the junction contained 10 bases not matched to a gene. CDR3 nucleotide sequence: TGTGCCAGCAGTCCCGCGGACAGGACGGCTCAGCCCCAGCATTTT. This encodes CASSPADRTAQPQHF.

This clonotype was counted ten times or more. The CDR3 coding sequence is TGCGCCAGCAGCCCTGACGGTTACTCCAGTTATGGCTACACCTTC. This translates into CASSPDGYSSYGYTF. The rearrangement links TRBV5-1 to TRBJ1-2; D unresolved. The CDR3 is 15 residues long. Germline V CDR1 and CDR2: SGHRS, YFSETQ. V gave up 4 bases and J gave up 5 bases, with 18 bases separating them.

This clonotype came up many times. The V and J genes are TRBV12-3 or TRBV12-4 and TRBJ1-4; weak D call: TRBD1 (5 bases). V was cut by 6 bases and J by 9 bases, with 11 bases left in between. The CDR3 runs 12 residues. The DNA of the CDR3 is TGTGCCAGCAGCTACGGGACTCAAAAACTGTTTTTT. Its translation is CASSYGTQKLFF.

At least ten counts were recorded for this clonotype. The rearrangement uses TRBV29-1 and TRBJ2-2; D unclear. Per germline, CDR1 SQVTM and CDR2 ANQGSEA. Deletions cut 7 bases from V and 6 bases from J, with 12 bases between. The CDR3 is 12 residues long. The CDR3: CSARRGSGELFF. The CDR3 bases are TGCAGCGCCCGGCGTGGGTCCGGGGAGCTGTTTTTT.

This chain links TRBV28 with TRBJ2-1, with D possibly being TRBD2 (5 bases). V lost 6 bases and J lost 1, with 13 bases in between. The CDR3 length is 15 residues. Per germline, CDR1 MDHEN and CDR2 SYDVKM. The CDR3 region has the DNA TGTGCCAGCAGCCCGGGATCCCAGTCCTACAATGAGCAGTTCTTC. It yields the protein CASSPGSQSYNEQFF.